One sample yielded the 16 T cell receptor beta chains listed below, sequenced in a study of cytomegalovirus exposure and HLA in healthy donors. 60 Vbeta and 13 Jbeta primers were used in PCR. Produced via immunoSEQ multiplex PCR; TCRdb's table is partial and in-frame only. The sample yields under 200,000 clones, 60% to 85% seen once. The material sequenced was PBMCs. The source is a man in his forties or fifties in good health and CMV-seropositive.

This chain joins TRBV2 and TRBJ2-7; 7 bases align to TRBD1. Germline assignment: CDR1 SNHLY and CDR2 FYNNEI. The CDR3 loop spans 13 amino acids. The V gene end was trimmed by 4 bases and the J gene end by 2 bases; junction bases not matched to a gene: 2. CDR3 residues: CASSGDSTYEQYF. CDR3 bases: TGTGCCAGCAGTGGGGACAGCACCTACGAGCAGTACTTC. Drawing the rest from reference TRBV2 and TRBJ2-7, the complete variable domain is EPEVTQTPSHQVTQMGQEVILRCVPISNHLYFYWYRQILGQKVEFLVSFYNNEISEKSEIFDDQFSVERPDGSNFTLKIRSTKLEDSAMYFCASSGDSTYEQYFGPGTRLTVT.

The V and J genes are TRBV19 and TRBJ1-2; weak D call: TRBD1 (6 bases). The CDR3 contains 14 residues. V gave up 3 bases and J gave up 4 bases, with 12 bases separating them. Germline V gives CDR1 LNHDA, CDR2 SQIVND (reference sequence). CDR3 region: CASSIGRGPYGYTF. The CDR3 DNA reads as TGTGCCAGTAGTATCGGCAGGGGACCCTATGGCTACACCTTC.

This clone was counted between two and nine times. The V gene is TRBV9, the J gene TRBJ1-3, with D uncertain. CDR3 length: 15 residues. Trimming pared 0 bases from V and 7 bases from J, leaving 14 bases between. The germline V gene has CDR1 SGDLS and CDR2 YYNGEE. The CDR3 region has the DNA TGTGCCAGCAGCGTAGACGCGAACGTTCGGAACACCATATATTTT. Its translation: CASSVDANVRNTIYF.

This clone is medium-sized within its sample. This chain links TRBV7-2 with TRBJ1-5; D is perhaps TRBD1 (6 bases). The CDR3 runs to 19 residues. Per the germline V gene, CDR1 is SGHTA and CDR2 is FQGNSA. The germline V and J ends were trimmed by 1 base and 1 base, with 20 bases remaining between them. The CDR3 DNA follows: TGTGCCAGCAGCTTAGGGGGCAGGGGACCTCTAGGAAGCAATCAGCCCCAGCATTTT. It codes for CASSLGGRGPLGSNQPQHF.

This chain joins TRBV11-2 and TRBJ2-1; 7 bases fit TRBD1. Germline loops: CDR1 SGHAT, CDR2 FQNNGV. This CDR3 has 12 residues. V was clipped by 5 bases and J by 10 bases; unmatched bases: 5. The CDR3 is CASSRTGVEQFF. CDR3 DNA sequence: TGTGCCAGCAGCCGGACAGGCGTAGAGCAGTTCTTC. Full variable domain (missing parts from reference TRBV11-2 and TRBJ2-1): EAGVAQSPRYKIIEKRQSVAFWCNPISGHATLYWYQQILGQGPKLLIQFQNNGVVDDSQLPKDRFSAERLKGVDSTLKIQPAKLEDSAVYLCASSRTGVEQFFGPGTRLTVL.

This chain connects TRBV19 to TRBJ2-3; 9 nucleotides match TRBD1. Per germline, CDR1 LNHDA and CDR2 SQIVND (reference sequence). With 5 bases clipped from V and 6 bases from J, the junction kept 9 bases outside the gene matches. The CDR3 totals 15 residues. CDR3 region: CASSYPGTGIDTQYF. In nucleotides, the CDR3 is TGTGCCAGTAGTTACCCCGGGACAGGGATCGATACGCAGTATTTT.

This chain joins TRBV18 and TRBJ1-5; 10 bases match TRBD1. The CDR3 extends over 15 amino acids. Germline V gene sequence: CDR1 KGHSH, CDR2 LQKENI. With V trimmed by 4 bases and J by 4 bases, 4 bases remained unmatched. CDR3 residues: CASSRDRGQNQPQHF. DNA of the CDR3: TGTGCCAGCTCACGGGACAGGGGCCAAAATCAGCCCCAGCATTTT.

In DNA form, the CDR3 reads TGTGCCAGCAGCTTATCGGGGGGGCGAGAGACCCAGTACTTC. This gives the protein CASSLSGGRETQYF. The J gene is TRBJ2-5, the V gene TRBV7-2, with TRBD2 matching 8 bases. V lost 2 bases and J lost 4; bases outside the gene matches: 3. This CDR3 is 14 amino acids long. Looked up from germline, CDR1 is SGHTA and CDR2 is FQGNSA.

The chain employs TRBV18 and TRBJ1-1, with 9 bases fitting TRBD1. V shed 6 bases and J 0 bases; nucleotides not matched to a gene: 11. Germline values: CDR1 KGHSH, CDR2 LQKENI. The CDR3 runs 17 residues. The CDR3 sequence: CASSPGQGSGMNTEAFF. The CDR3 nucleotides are TGTGCCAGCTCCCCGGGACAGGGATCGGGGATGAACACTGAAGCTTTCTTT. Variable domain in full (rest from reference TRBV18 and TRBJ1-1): NAGVMQNPRHLVRRRGQEARLRCSPMKGHSHVYWYRQLPEEGLKFMVYLQKENIIDESGMPKERFSAEFPKEGPSILRIQQVVRGDSAAYFCASSPGQGSGMNTEAFFGQGTRLTVV.

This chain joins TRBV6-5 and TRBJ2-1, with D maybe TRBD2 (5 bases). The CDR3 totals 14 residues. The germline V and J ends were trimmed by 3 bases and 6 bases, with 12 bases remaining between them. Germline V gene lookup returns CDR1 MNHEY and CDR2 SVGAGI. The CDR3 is CASSYGNRGNEQFF. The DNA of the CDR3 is TGTGCCAGCAGTTATGGGAACCGGGGCAATGAGCAGTTCTTC.

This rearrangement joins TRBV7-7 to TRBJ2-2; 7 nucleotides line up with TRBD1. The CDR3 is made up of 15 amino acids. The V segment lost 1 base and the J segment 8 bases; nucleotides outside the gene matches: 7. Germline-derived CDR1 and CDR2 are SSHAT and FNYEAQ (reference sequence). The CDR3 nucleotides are TGTGCCAGCAGCTTAGTACAGGGGCAAGGGGGGGAGCTGTTTTTT. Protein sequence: CASSLVQGQGGELFF.

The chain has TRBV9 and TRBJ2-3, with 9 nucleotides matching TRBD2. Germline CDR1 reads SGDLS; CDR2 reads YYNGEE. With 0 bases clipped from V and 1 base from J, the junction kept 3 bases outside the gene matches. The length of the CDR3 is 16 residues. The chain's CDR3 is CASSVAIAGGTDTQYF. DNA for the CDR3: TGTGCCAGCAGCGTAGCTATAGCGGGGGGCACAGATACGCAGTATTTT.

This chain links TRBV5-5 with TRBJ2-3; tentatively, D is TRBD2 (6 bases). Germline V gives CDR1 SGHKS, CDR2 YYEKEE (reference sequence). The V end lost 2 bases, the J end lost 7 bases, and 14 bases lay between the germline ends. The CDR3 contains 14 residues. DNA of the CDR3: TGTGCCAGCAGCTTATCGGACTACACTAATACGCAGTATTTT. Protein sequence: CASSLSDYTNTQYF.

In DNA form, the CDR3 reads TGTGCCTGGAGTGGGGGGAGGGGAGGGGAGACCCAGTACTTC. Protein: CAWSGGRGGETQYF. V and J are TRBV30 and TRBJ2-5; TRBD2 matches 7 bases. J was trimmed by 5 bases and V by 1 base; bases with no gene match: 7. The CDR3 runs to 14 residues. The V gene's germline CDR1 is GTSNPN and CDR2 SVGIG (reference sequence).

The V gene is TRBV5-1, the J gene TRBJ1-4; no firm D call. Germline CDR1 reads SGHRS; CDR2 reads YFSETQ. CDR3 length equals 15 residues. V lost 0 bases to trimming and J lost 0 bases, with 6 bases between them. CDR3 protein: CASSLEGATNEKLFF. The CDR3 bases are TGCGCCAGCAGCTTGGAAGGAGCAACTAATGAAAAACTGTTTTTT.

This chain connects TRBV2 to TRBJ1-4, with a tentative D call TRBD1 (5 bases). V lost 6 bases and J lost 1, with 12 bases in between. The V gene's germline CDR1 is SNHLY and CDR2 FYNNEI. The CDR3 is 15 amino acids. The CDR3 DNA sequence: TGTGCCAGCAGGGGGGGGTCAAGAACTAATGAAAAACTGTTTTTT. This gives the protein CASRGGSRTNEKLFF.